Listed below are T cell receptor beta chains from one sample, sequenced in a study of radiotherapy plus CTLA-4 blockade in lung cancer. Clones were read by immunoSEQ multiplex PCR, and TCRdb kept only the in-frame ones, dropping some. The sample records about 66,000 clones, over 80% being singletons. The input for sequencing was peripheral blood, taken from a patient treated with radiotherapy plus ipilimumab. The receptors here all came from a human donor with non-small cell lung cancer who had a partial response to radiotherapy plus ipilimumab. CDR3s include the opening cysteine and the closing phenylalanine or tryptophan. The D gene is left open where the match is weak. The size of a clone is reported for some rows only, either as once, few or many, or as a class for expanded clones.

clone size,V gene,D gene,J gene,CDR3 length,CDR3 protein,CDR3 DNA
few,TRBV28,TRBD2,TRBJ2-5,16,CASKRTSGRDRETQYF,TGTGCCAGCAAACGGACTAGCGGGAGAGACCGGGAGACCCAGTACTTC
.,TRBV6-1,TRBD1,TRBJ1-5,15,CASSPSGTVDQPQHF,TGTGCCAGCAGTCCTTCCGGGACAGTCGATCAGCCCCAGCATTTT
few,TRBV5-1,.,TRBJ2-3,13,CASSLELQDTQYF,TGCGCCAGCAGCTTGGAACTGCAAGATACGCAGTATTTT
.,TRBV4-2,.,TRBJ2-1,14,CASSRNLVISEQFF,TGTGCCAGCAGCCGAAACCTTGTGATAAGCGAGCAGTTCTTC
.,TRBV27,.,TRBJ1-1,13,CASSFKGFTEAFF,TGTGCCAGCAGTTTTAAGGGGTTCACTGAAGCTTTCTTT
.,TRBV7-8,TRBD1,TRBJ1-1,15,CASSPQGTDRTEAFF,TGTGCCAGCAGCCCCCAGGGGACAGATCGGACTGAAGCTTTCTTT
.,TRBV13,.,TRBJ1-2,13,CASSLEHRVGYTF,TGTGCCAGCAGCTTAGAGCACAGGGTAGGCTACACCTTC
few,TRBV6-5,.,TRBJ2-7,14,CASSRDFSSYEQYF,TGTGCCAGCAGCCGGGACTTTAGCTCCTACGAGCAGTACTTC
.,TRBV5-6,.,TRBJ1-6,14,CASSEGRDDSPLHF,TGTGCCAGCAGCGAGGGGAGGGACGATTCACCCCTCCACTTT
.,TRBV6-1,TRBD2,TRBJ2-7,15,CASGLAGPTTYEQYF,TGTGCCAGCGGACTAGCGGGACCTACTACTTACGAGCAGTACTTC
.,TRBV6-1,.,TRBJ1-1,13,CASSATGNTEAFF,TGTGCCAGCAGTGCTACAGGGAACACTGAAGCTTTCTTT
.,TRBV6-4,TRBD1,TRBJ2-7,15,CASSETGTGDYEQYF,TGTGCCAGCAGCGAAACCGGGACAGGGGATTACGAGCAGTACTTC
.,TRBV2,TRBD2,TRBJ2-2,15,CASRSSGRLTGELFF,TGTGCCAGCAGGTCTAGCGGGAGGTTAACCGGGGAGCTGTTTTTT
once,TRBV2,.,TRBJ2-1,15,CASSEAGSSYNEQFF,TGTGCCAGCAGTGAGGCGGGGAGCTCCTACAATGAGCAGTTCTTC
.,TRBV19,.,TRBJ2-1,16,CASSASITGTQIEQFF,TGTGCCAGTAGTGCTTCGATCACCGGGACTCAAATAGAGCAGTTCTTC
.,TRBV27,.,TRBJ2-2,13,CASSSRHDGELFF,TGTGCCAGCAGTTCCCGACATGACGGGGAGCTGTTTTTT
.,TRBV2,.,TRBJ1-2,13,CASKTGANYGYTF,TGTGCCAGCAAGACAGGCGCGAACTATGGCTACACCTTC
.,TRBV5-1,TRBD1,TRBJ1-1,15,CASSPPLTGGTEAFF,TGCGCCAGCAGCCCACCCCTGACAGGGGGCACTGAAGCTTTCTTT
.,TRBV7-9,TRBD2,TRBJ2-7,16,CASSLSSGGRTLEQYF,TGTGCCAGCAGCTTATCTAGCGGTGGGAGAACACTCGAGCAGTACTTC
.,TRBV5-1,TRBD1,TRBJ2-4,16,CASSFGSTGEKNIQYF,TGCGCCAGCAGCTTCGGTTCGACAGGGGAGAAAAACATTCAGTACTTC
once,TRBV6-1,TRBD1,TRBJ2-5,15,CASSDPGTGQETQYF,TGTGCCAGCAGTGATCCCGGGACAGGACAAGAGACCCAGTACTTC
.,TRBV10-3,TRBD2,TRBJ2-7,14,CAISESGRELEQYF,TGTGCCATCAGTGAGTCAGGGCGGGAGCTCGAGCAGTACTTC
.,TRBV14,.,TRBJ2-3,16,CASSPVWTSQADTQYF,TGTGCCAGCAGCCCGGTGTGGACAAGCCAGGCAGATACGCAGTATTTT
.,TRBV4-2,TRBD2,TRBJ2-1,18,CASSEGTLAGTPYNEQFF,TGTGCCAGCAGCGAAGGAACACTAGCGGGCACCCCCTACAATGAGCAGTTCTTC
once,TRBV27,.,TRBJ1-4,13,CASKRQNNEKLFF,TGTGCCAGCAAACGCCAGAATAATGAAAAACTGTTTTTT
.,TRBV4-1,TRBD2,TRBJ2-5,15,CASSRTGGPQETQYF,TGCGCCAGCAGCCGTACGGGAGGCCCCCAAGAGACCCAGTACTTC
.,TRBV6-6,.,TRBJ2-1,16,CASRTRAGVPYNEQFF,TGTGCCAGCAGGACAAGAGCGGGTGTCCCCTACAATGAGCAGTTCTTC
.,TRBV5-6,.,TRBJ2-2,18,CASSFFGHRMEGTGELFF,TGTGCCAGCAGCTTTTTTGGGCATCGGATGGAGGGCACCGGGGAGCTGTTTTTT
.,TRBV7-8,.,TRBJ1-5,13,CASSFRGNQPQHF,TGTGCCAGCAGCTTTCGGGGTAATCAGCCCCAGCATTTT
.,TRBV30,TRBD1,TRBJ1-5,13,CAWSDEGAQPQHF,TGTGCCTGGAGCGACGAGGGGGCCCAGCCCCAGCATTTT
.,TRBV7-2,TRBD1,TRBJ2-7,16,CASSLRQGWTTYEQYF,TGTGCCAGCAGCTTAAGACAGGGTTGGACCACTTACGAGCAGTACTTC
.,TRBV5-8,TRBD2,TRBJ2-1,15,CASSLRTSEFFEQFF,TGTGCCAGCAGCCTTAGGACTAGCGAATTTTTTGAGCAGTTCTTC
.,TRBV4-2,TRBD2,TRBJ2-5,19,CASSQGASLAGGIQETQYF,TGTGCCAGCAGCCAAGGGGCGTCGCTAGCGGGAGGTATCCAAGAGACCCAGTACTTC
.,TRBV7-8,.,TRBJ1-3,16,CASSPRTESSGNTIYF,TGTGCCAGCAGCCCTCGGACAGAGAGCTCTGGAAACACCATATATTTT
.,TRBV11-2,.,TRBJ1-2,12,CASSLEAAPATF,TGTGCCAGCAGCTTAGAGGCGGCCCCGGCCACCTTC
.,TRBV21-1,.,TRBJ2-3,17,CASSKALSGTGGDTQYF,TGTGCCAGCAGCAAAGCGCTTTCAGGGACCGGGGGAGATACGCAGTATTTT
.,TRBV27,.,TRBJ2-3,16,CASSPDRIRGSDTQYF,TGTGCCAGCAGCCCAGACAGGATCAGGGGCTCAGATACGCAGTATTTT
.,TRBV27,.,TRBJ2-7,14,CASGPGGGGYEQYF,TGTGCCAGCGGGCCGGGAGGGGGCGGGTACGAGCAGTACTTC
.,TRBV19,TRBD1,TRBJ1-5,18,CASSIDPEGASFNQPQHF,TGTGCCAGTAGTATAGATCCTGAGGGGGCCAGTTTCAATCAGCCCCAGCATTTT
.,TRBV5-1,TRBD1,TRBJ2-5,15,CASSFVGQAQETQYF,TGCGCCAGCAGCTTCGTCGGACAGGCCCAAGAGACCCAGTACTTC
.,TRBV6-1,.,TRBJ1-5,14,CASSEAGGRQPQHF,TGTGCCAGCAGTGAAGCCGGGGGGAGACAGCCCCAGCATTTT
.,TRBV28,.,TRBJ2-7,13,CASSLGSPYEQYF,TGTGCCAGCAGTTTGGGCAGTCCCTACGAGCAGTACTTC
.,TRBV19,TRBD1,TRBJ2-7,12,CATGTGVDEQYF,TGTGCCACAGGGACAGGGGTGGACGAGCAGTACTTC
few,TRBV25-1,.,TRBJ1-4,14,CASREKRGDEKLFF,TGTGCCAGCAGAGAGAAACGGGGGGATGAAAAACTGTTTTTT
.,TRBV4-2,.,TRBJ2-3,16,CASSQVFDYPADTQYF,TGTGCCAGCAGCCAAGTATTCGACTACCCAGCAGATACGCAGTATTTT
.,TRBV2,TRBD1,TRBJ1-3,13,CASKQGFGNTIYF,TGTGCCAGTAAACAGGGGTTCGGAAACACCATATATTTT
.,TRBV10-1,TRBD2,TRBJ2-2,16,CASSEIVAGLGGELFF,TGCGCCAGCAGTGAGATCGTTGCGGGACTAGGCGGGGAGCTGTTTTTT
.,TRBV15,TRBD2,TRBJ2-1,17,CATSRGTTSGGYNEQFF,TGTGCCACCAGCAGAGGGACAACTAGCGGGGGTTACAATGAGCAGTTCTTC
.,TRBV2,.,TRBJ1-2,15,CASSLVGAETYGYTF,TGTGCCAGCAGTCTTGTGGGGGCGGAGACCTATGGCTACACCTTC
.,TRBV28,TRBD1,TRBJ2-7,14,CASTSTGEVYEQYF,TGTGCCAGCACCTCGACAGGGGAAGTTTACGAGCAGTACTTC